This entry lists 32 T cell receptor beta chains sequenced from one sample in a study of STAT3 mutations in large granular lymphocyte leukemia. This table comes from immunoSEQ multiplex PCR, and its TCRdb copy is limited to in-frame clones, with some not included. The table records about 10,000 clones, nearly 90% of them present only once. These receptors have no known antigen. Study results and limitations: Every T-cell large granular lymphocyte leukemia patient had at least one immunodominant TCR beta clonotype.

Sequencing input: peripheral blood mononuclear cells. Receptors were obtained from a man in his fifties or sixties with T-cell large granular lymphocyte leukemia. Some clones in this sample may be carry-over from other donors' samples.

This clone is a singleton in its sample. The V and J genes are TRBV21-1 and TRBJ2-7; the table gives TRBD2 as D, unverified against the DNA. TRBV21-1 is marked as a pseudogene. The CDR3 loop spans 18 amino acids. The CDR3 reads CASSTTGLPSGSSYEQYF. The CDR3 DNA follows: TGTGCCAGCAGCACGACAGGGCTTCCTAGCGGGAGCTCCTACGAGCAGTACTTC.

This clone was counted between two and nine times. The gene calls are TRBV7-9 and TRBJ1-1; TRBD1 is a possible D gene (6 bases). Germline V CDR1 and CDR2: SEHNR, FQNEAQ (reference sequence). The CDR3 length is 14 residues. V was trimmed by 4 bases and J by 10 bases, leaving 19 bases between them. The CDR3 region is CASSSRTVGDGAFF. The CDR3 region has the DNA TGTGCCAGCAGCTCCCGGACAGTGGGAGACGGAGCTTTCTTT.

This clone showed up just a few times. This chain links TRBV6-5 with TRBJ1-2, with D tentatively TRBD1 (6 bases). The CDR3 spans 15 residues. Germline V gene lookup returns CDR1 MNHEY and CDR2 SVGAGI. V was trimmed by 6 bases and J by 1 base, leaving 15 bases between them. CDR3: CASSFRGPINYGYTF. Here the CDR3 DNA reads TGTGCCAGCAGCTTCAGGGGTCCCATTAACTATGGCTACACCTTC.

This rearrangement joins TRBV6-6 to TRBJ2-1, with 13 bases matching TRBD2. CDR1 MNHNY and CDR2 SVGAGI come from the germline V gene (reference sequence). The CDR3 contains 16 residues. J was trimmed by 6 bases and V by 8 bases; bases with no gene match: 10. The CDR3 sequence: CASFGLAGVGGNEQFF. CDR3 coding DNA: TGTGCCAGCTTCGGACTAGCGGGAGTGGGAGGCAATGAGCAGTTCTTC.

This chain's CDR3 is CASSPVGQSYSSYEQYF. The CDR3 nucleotides read TGTGCCAGCAGCCCAGTGGGACAGTCTTATAGCTCCTACGAGCAGTACTTC. V usage is TRBV28 and J usage is TRBJ2-7, with 7 bases that match TRBD1. This CDR3 has 17 amino acids. CDR1 is MDHEN, CDR2 SYDVKM, per germline. Trimming took 6 bases from V and 0 from J; bases not matched to a gene: 14. The full variable domain, in which reference TRBV28 and TRBJ2-7 provide the parts outside the CDR3, is DVKVTQSSRYLVKRTGEKVFLECVQDMDHENMFWYRQDPGLGLRLIYFSYDVKMKEKGDIPEGYSVSREKKERFSLILESASTNQTSMYLCASSPVGQSYSSYEQYFGPGTRLTVT.

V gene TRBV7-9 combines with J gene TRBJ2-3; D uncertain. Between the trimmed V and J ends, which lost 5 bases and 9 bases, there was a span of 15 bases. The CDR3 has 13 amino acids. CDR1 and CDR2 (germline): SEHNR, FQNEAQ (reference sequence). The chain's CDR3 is CASSRTPEWTQYF. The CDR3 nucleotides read TGTGCCAGCAGCAGAACTCCTGAGTGGACGCAGTATTTT.

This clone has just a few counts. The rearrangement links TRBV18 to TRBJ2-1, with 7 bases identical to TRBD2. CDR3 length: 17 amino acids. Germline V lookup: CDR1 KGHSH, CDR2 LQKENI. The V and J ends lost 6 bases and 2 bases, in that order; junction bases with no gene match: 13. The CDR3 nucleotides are TGTGCCAGCTCGCCTCCCTCGGCTAGCGGCCCCTACAATGAGCAGTTCTTC. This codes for CASSPPSASGPYNEQFF.

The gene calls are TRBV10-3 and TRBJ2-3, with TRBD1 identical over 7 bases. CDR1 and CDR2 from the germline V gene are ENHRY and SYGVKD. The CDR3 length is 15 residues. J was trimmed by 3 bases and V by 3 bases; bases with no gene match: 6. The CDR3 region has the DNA TGTGCCATCAGTGACGAGGGGGCCGATACAGATACGCAGTATTTT. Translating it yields CAISDEGADTDTQYF.

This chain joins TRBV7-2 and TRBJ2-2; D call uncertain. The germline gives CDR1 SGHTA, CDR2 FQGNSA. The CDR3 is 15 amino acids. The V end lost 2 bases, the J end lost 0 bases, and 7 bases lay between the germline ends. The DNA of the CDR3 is TGTGCCAGCAGCTTAATAGCCGCGAACACCGGGGAGCTGTTTTTT. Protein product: CASSLIAANTGELFF. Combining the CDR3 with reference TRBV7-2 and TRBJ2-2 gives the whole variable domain GAGVSQSPSNKVTEKGKDVELRCDPISGHTALYWYRQSLGQGLEFLIYFQGNSAPDKSGLPSDRFSAERTGGSVSTLTIQRTQQEDSAVYLCASSLIAANTGELFFGEGSRLTVL.

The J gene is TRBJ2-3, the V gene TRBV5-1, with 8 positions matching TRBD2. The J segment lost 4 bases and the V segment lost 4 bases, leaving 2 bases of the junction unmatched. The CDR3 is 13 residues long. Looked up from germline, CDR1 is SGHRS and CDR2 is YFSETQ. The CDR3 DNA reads TGCGCCAGCAGCCGGGAGGGTGCAGATACGCAGTATTTT. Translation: CASSREGADTQYF.

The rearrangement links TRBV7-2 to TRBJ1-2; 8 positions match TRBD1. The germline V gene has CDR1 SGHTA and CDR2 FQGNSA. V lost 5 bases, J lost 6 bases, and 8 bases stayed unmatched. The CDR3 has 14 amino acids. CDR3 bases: TGTGCCAGCAGCCCTACAGGGGGTGGGAATGGCTACACCTTC. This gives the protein CASSPTGGGNGYTF.

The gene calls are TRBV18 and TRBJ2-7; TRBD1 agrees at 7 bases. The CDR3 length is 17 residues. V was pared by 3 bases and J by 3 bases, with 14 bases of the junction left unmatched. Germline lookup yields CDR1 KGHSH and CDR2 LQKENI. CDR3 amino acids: CASSPQGDQSPLYEQYF. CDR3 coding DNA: TGTGCCAGCTCACCCCAGGGGGATCAGAGTCCCCTCTACGAGCAGTACTTC.

The CDR3 loop is CASSQGRDSYEQYF. The DNA for the CDR3 is TGCGCCAGCAGCCAAGGGAGGGACTCCTACGAGCAGTACTTC. V gene TRBV4-3 combines with J gene TRBJ2-7, with a possible D match to TRBD2 (6 bases). The CDR3 loop spans 14 amino acids. CDR1 and CDR2 (germline): LGHNA, YSLEER. Trimming shortened V by 1 base and J by 0 bases, and 7 bases separated the two germline ends.

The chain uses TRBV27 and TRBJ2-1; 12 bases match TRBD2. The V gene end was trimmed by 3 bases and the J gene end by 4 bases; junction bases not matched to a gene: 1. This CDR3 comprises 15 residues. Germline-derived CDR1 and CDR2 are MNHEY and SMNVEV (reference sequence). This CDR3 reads CASSLLAGGYNEQFF. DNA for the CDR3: TGTGCCAGCAGTTTGCTAGCGGGAGGGTACAATGAGCAGTTCTTC.

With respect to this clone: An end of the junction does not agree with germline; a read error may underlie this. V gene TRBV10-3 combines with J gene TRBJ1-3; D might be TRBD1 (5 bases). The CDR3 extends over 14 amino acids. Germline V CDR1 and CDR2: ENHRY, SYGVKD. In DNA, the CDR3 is TGTGCCATCAATGAGGGGCTTGGTGGAAACACCATATATTTT. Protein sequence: CAINEGLGGNTIYF.

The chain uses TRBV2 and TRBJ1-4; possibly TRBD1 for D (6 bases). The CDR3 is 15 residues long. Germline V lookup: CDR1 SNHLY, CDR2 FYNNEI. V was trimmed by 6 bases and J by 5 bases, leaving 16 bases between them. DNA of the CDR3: TGTGCCAGCAGGCCGACGGACAGCTTGAATGAAAAACTGTTTTTT. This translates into CASRPTDSLNEKLFF. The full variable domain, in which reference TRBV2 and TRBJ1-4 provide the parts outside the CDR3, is EPEVTQTPSHQVTQMGQEVILRCVPISNHLYFYWYRQILGQKVEFLVSFYNNEISEKSEIFDDQFSVERPDGSNFTLKIRSTKLEDSAMYFCASRPTDSLNEKLFFGSGTQLSVL.

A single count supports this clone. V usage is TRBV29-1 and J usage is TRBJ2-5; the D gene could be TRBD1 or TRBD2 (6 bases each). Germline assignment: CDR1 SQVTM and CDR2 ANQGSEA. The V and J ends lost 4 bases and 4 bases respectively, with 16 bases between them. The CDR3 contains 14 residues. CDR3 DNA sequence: TGCAGCGTTGTAAGGGGGGCGCGTGGAGAGACCCAGTACTTC. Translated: CSVVRGARGETQYF.

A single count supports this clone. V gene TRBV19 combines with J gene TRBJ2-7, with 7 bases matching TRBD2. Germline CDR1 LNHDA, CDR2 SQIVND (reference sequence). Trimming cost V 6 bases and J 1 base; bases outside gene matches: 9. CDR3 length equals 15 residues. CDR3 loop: CASSLGTTFSYEQYF. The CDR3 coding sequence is TGTGCCAGTAGCCTCGGGACTACTTTTTCCTACGAGCAGTACTTC.

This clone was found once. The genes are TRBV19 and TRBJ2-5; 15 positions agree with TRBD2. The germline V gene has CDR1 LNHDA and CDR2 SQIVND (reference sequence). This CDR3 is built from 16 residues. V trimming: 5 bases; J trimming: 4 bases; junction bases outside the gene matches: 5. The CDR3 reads CASSPGLAGGLETQYF. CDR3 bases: TGTGCCAGTAGTCCTGGACTAGCGGGAGGGCTAGAGACCCAGTACTTC.

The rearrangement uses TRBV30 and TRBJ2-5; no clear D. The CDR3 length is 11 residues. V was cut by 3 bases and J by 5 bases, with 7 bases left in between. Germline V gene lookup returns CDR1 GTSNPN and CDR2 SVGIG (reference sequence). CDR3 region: CAWRNGETQYF. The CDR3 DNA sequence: TGTGCCTGGAGGAATGGGGAGACCCAGTACTTC.

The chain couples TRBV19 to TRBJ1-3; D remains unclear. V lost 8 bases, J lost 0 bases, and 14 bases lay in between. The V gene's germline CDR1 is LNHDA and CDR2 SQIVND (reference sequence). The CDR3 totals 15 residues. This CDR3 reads CASRMEGTSGNTIYF. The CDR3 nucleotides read TGTGCCAGTCGGATGGAGGGAACCTCTGGAAACACCATATATTTT.

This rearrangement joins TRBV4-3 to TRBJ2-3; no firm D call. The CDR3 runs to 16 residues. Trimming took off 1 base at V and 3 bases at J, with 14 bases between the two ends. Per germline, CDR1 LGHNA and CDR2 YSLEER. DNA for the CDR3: TGCGCCAGCAGCCAAGGCTCTGTGGATCGGACAGATACGCAGTATTTT. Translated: CASSQGSVDRTDTQYF.

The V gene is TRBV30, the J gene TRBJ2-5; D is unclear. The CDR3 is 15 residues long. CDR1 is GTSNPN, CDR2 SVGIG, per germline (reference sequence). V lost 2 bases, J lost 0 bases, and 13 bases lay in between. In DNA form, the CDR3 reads TGTGCCTGGAGTCCCCAGACAACGTACCAAGAGACCCAGTACTTC. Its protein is CAWSPQTTYQETQYF. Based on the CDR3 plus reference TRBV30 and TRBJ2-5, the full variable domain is SQTIHQWPATLVQPVGSPLSLECTVEGTSNPNLYWYRQAAGRGLQLLFYSVGIGQISSEVPQNLSASRPQDRQFILSSKKLLLSDSGFYLCAWSPQTTYQETQYFGPGTRLLVL.

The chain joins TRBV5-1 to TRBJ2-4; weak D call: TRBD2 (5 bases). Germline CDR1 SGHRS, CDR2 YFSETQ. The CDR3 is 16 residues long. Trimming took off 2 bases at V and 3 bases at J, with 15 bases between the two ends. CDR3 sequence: CASSFGPGESKNIQYF. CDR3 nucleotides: TGCGCCAGCAGCTTTGGTCCCGGGGAAAGCAAAAACATTCAGTACTTC.

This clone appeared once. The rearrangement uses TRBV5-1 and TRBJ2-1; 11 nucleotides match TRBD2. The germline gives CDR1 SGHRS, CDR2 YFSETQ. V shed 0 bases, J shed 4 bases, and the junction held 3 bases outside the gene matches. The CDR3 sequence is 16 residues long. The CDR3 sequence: CASSLAGTSGYNEQFF. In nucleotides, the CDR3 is TGCGCCAGCAGCTTGGCCGGGACTAGCGGTTACAATGAGCAGTTCTTC.

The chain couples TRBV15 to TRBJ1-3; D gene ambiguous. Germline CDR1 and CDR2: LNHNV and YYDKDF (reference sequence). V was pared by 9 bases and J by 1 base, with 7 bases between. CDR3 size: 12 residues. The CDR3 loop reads CATRLSGNTIYF. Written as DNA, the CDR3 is TGTGCCACGAGACTTTCTGGAAACACCATATATTTT.

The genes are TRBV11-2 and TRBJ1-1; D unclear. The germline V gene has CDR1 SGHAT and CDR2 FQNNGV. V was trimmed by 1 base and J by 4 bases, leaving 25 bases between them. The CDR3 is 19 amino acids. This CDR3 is CASSLGGYSRRYLGTEAFF. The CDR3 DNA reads TGTGCCAGCAGCTTAGGGGGTTACTCAAGGCGCTACCTGGGCACTGAAGCTTTCTTT. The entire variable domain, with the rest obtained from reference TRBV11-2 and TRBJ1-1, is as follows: EAGVAQSPRYKIIEKRQSVAFWCNPISGHATLYWYQQILGQGPKLLIQFQNNGVVDDSQLPKDRFSAERLKGVDSTLKIQPAKLEDSAVYLCASSLGGYSRRYLGTEAFFGQGTRLTVV.

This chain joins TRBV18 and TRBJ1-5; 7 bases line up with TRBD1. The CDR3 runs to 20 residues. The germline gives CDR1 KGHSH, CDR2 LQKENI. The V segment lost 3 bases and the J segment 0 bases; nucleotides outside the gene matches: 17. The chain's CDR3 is CASSPSRDSRRRSSNQPQHF. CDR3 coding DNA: TGTGCCAGCTCACCTTCCCGGGACAGCCGAAGGAGAAGTAGCAATCAGCCCCAGCATTTT. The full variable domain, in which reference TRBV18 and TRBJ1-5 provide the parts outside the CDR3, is NAGVMQNPRHLVRRRGQEARLRCSPMKGHSHVYWYRQLPEEGLKFMVYLQKENIIDESGMPKERFSAEFPKEGPSILRIQQVVRGDSAAYFCASSPSRDSRRRSSNQPQHFGDGTRLSIL.

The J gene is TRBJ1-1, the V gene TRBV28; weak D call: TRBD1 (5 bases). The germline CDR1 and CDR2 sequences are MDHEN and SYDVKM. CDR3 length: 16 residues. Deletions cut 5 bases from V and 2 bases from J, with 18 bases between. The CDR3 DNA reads TGTGCCAGCAGTATCTTTAAAGGGGTGGGAAACACTGAAGCTTTCTTT. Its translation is CASSIFKGVGNTEAFF.

The CDR3: CASSPRNWGGPTEAFF. Here the CDR3 DNA reads TGTGCCAGCAGCCCGAGAAACTGGGGGGGCCCCACTGAAGCTTTCTTT. The V gene is TRBV7-9, the J gene TRBJ1-1, with D perhaps TRBD1 (6 bases). The CDR3 sequence is 16 residues long. Germline lookup yields CDR1 SEHNR and CDR2 FQNEAQ (reference sequence). Trimming left V 5 bases short and J 4 bases short, with 20 bases between.

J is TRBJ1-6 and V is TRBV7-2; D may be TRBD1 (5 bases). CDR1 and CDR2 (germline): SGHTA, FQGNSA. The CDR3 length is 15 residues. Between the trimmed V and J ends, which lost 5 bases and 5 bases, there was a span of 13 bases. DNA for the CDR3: TGTGCCAGCAGCGAGCAGGGTGGTAATAATTCACCCCTCCACTTT. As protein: CASSEQGGNNSPLHF.

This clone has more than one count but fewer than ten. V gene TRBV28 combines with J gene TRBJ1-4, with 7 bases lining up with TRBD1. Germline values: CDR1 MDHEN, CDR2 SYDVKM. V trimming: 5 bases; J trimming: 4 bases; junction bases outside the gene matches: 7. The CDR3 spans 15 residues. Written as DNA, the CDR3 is TGTGCCAGCAGTCCCCAGGGGGTTTTTAATGAAAAACTGTTTTTT. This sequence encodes CASSPQGVFNEKLFF.